These 15 T cell receptor beta chains originate from one sample sequenced in a study of T cell changes during pregnancy in multiple sclerosis. Assay: immunoSEQ multiplex PCR; the TCRdb copy retains only in-frame clones and omits some. In the table there are some 30,000 clones, roughly nine tenths of which are singletons. The source was CD8+ T cells from peripheral blood mononuclear cells, collected in the third trimester of pregnancy. The receptors come from a female donor with multiple sclerosis, enrolled in a pregnancy study.

This clone was observed a few times. The J gene is TRBJ1-1, the V gene TRBV25-1; 8 nucleotides line up with TRBD1. Trimming removed 6 bases from V and 5 bases from J; junction bases left unmatched: 5. This CDR3 has 13 residues. Germline values: CDR1 MGHDK, CDR2 SYGVNS. CDR3 residues: CASRTGDGTEAFF. DNA of the CDR3: TGTGCCAGCAGGACAGGGGACGGTACTGAAGCTTTCTTT.

The chain uses TRBV4-1 and TRBJ2-1; no reliable D call. Germline lookup yields CDR1 MGHRA and CDR2 YSYEKL. The V gene lost 2 bases and the J gene lost 4 bases, with 12 bases spanning the gap. The CDR3 is made up of 15 amino acids. The CDR3 sequence: CASSQFPSGYNEQFF. Written as DNA, the CDR3 is TGCGCCAGCAGCCAATTCCCCTCCGGGTACAATGAGCAGTTCTTC.

This chain connects TRBV10-3 to TRBJ1-5, with no clear D. The CDR3 loop spans 15 amino acids. Trimming removed 2 bases from V and 6 bases from J, with 14 bases in between. Germline CDR1 and CDR2: ENHRY and SYGVKD. CDR3: CAISEGRAIGQPQHF. CDR3 bases: TGTGCCATCAGTGAGGGGAGGGCCATTGGTCAGCCCCAGCATTTT.

The chain is built from TRBV7-7 and TRBJ2-1; D may be TRBD2 (6 bases). The length of the CDR3 is 15 residues. The germline CDR1 and CDR2 sequences are SSHAT and FNYEAQ (reference sequence). Trimming cost V 1 base and J 6 bases, with 13 bases left between them. Here the CDR3 DNA reads TGTGCCAGCAGCTTAGGGCGGGGAGGTCTCAATGAGCAGTTCTTC. As protein: CASSLGRGGLNEQFF.

The chain recombines TRBV5-1 with TRBJ2-2, with D possibly matching TRBD2 (5 bases). Between the trimmed V and J ends, which lost 6 bases and 5 bases, there was a span of 14 bases. Germline CDR1 SGHRS, CDR2 YFSETQ. There are 14 residues in the CDR3. CDR3 in amino acids: CASMRGSGTGELFF. CDR3 DNA: TGCGCCAGCATGAGAGGGTCTGGGACCGGGGAGCTGTTTTTT.

This chain connects TRBV6-1 to TRBJ1-1, with TRBD1 matching over 7 bases. Per the germline V gene, CDR1 is MNHNS and CDR2 is SASEGT. The CDR3 covers 15 residues. Unmatched junction bases numbered 13, after V lost 4 bases and J lost 8 bases. The CDR3 here is CASSVISTGANEAFF. The CDR3 coding sequence is TGTGCCAGCAGTGTCATCTCCACAGGGGCCAACGAAGCTTTCTTT.

This clone was counted a single time. The chain is built from TRBV6-5 and TRBJ2-7; 9 bases map to TRBD1. Germline lookup yields CDR1 MNHEY and CDR2 SVGAGI. Unmatched junction bases numbered 9, after V lost 6 bases and J lost 3 bases. The CDR3 contains 15 residues. CDR3 DNA: TGTGCCAGCAGCTTAACAGGGGGCCTCATCTACGAGCAGTACTTC. This encodes CASSLTGGLIYEQYF.

V and J are TRBV28 and TRBJ2-7, with D perhaps TRBD1 (5 bases). Germline V gives CDR1 MDHEN, CDR2 SYDVKM. The V end was cut by 6 bases, the J end by 2 bases, with 14 bases between. This CDR3 is built from 14 residues. The CDR3 is CASSPPTATYEQYF. CDR3 DNA sequence: TGTGCCAGCAGCCCCCCGACAGCTACCTACGAGCAGTACTTC.

V gene TRBV5-1 combines with J gene TRBJ2-7, with a possible D match to TRBD2 (5 bases). Germline V lookup: CDR1 SGHRS, CDR2 YFSETQ. V shed 0 bases and J shed 5 bases, with 9 bases lying between them. The CDR3 extends over 13 amino acids. CDR3 sequence: CASSLGGPDEQYF. The CDR3 nucleotides are TGCGCCAGCAGCTTGGGCGGGCCGGACGAGCAGTACTTC.

V is TRBV5-4 and J is TRBJ1-3; maybe TRBD1 (6 bases). Trimming stripped 4 bases from V and 0 bases from J, with 17 bases between. The CDR3 has 17 residues. CDR1 and CDR2 (germline): SGHNT, YYREEE (reference sequence). This CDR3 reads CASSDPYRVYSGNTIYF. DNA of the CDR3: TGTGCCAGCAGCGACCCCTACAGGGTATACTCTGGAAACACCATATATTTT.

The rearrangement links TRBV6-4 to TRBJ2-2; D remains ambiguous. V was trimmed by 7 bases and J by 7 bases, leaving 10 bases between them. This CDR3 comprises 12 residues. Germline V lookup: CDR1 MRHNA, CDR2 SNTAGT. CDR3 bases: TGTGCCAGCAAAGACATTGGCGGGGAGCTGTTTTTT. Translated: CASKDIGGELFF.

This chain joins TRBV14 and TRBJ2-7; maybe TRBD2 (6 bases). The CDR3 length is 13 residues. V was trimmed by 3 bases and J by 3 bases, leaving 9 bases between them. From germline, CDR1 is SGHDN and CDR2 FVKESK. The CDR3 reads CASSHRDFYEQYF. CDR3 DNA sequence: TGTGCCAGCAGCCATCGGGACTTCTACGAGCAGTACTTC.

J is TRBJ1-2 and V is TRBV30; the D is unclear. Germline CDR1 and CDR2: GTSNPN and SVGIG (reference sequence). The ends were cut back, 2 bases at V and 10 bases at J, with 11 bases in the middle. This CDR3 is built from 11 residues. The CDR3 sequence is CAWSKPVDYTF. In nucleotides, the CDR3 is TGTGCCTGGAGTAAGCCGGTCGACTACACCTTC.

The chain recombines TRBV5-1 with TRBJ1-4; 7 positions match TRBD1. The CDR3 runs 15 residues. Germline assignment: CDR1 SGHRS and CDR2 YFSETQ. With 0 bases clipped from V and 7 bases from J, the junction kept 6 bases outside the gene matches. CDR3 residues: CASSLGDSTGEKLFF. The CDR3 DNA is TGCGCCAGCAGCTTGGGGGACAGTACGGGTGAAAAACTGTTTTTT.

The chain joins TRBV30 to TRBJ2-3; D call uncertain. The germline V and J ends were trimmed by 2 bases and 3 bases, with 3 bases remaining between them. CDR1 is GTSNPN, CDR2 SVGIG, per germline (reference sequence). CDR3 length equals 11 residues. DNA for the CDR3: TGTGCCTGGAGTACTACAGATACGCAGTATTTT. Protein: CAWSTTDTQYF.